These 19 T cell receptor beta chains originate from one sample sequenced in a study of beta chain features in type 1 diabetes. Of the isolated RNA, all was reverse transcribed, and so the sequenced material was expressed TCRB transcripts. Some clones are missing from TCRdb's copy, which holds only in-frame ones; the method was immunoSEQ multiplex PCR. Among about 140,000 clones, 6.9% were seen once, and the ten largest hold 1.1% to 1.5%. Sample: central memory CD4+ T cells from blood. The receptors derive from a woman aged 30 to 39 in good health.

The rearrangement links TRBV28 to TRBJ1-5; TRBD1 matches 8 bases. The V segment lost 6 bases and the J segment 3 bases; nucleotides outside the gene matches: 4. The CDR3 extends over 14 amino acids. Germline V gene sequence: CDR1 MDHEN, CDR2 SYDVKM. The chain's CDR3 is CASRRTGYNQPQHF. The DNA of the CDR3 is TGTGCCAGCAGGAGGACAGGGTACAATCAGCCCCAGCATTTT.

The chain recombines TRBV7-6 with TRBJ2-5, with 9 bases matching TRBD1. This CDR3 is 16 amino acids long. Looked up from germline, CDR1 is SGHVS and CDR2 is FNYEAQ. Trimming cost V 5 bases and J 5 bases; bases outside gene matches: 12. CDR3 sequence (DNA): TGTGCCAGCAGCCTGAGTCCCGGGACAGGGTTGGAGACCCAGTACTTC. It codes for CASSLSPGTGLETQYF.

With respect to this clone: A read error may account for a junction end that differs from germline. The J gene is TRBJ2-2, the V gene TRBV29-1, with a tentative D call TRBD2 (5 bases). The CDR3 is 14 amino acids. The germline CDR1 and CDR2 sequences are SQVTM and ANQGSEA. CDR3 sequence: CSVEDWVGTGELFF. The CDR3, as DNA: TGCAGCGTTGAAGACTGGGTGGGAACCGGGGAACTGTTTTTT.

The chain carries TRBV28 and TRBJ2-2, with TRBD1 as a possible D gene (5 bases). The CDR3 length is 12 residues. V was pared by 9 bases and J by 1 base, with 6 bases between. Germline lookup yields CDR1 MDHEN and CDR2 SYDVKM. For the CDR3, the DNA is TGTGCCAGTCAGGGGAACACCGGGGAGCTGTTTTTT. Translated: CASQGNTGELFF.

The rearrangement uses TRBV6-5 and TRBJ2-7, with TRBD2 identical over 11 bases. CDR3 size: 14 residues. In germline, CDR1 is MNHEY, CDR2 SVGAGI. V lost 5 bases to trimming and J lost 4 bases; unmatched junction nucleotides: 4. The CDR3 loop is CASSPGTSGYEQYF. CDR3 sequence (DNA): TGTGCCAGCAGTCCTGGGACTAGCGGATACGAGCAGTACTTC.

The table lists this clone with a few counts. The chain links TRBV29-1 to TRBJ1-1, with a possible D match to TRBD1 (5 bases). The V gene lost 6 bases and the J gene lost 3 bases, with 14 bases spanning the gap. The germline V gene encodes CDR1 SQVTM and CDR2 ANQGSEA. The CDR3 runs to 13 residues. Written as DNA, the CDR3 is TGCAGCGTCTCGACAGTCACAGACACTGAAGCTTTCTTT. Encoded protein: CSVSTVTDTEAFF.

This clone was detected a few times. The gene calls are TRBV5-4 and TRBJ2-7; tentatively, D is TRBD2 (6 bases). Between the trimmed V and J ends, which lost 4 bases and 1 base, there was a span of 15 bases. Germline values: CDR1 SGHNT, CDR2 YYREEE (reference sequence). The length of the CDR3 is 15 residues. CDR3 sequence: CASSLRAGRSYEQYF. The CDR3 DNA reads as TGTGCCAGCAGCCTGAGAGCGGGTCGTTCCTACGAGCAGTACTTC.

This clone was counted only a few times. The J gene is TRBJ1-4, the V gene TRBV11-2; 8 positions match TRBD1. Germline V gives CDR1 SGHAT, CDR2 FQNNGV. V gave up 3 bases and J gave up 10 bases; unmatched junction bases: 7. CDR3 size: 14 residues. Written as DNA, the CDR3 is TGTGCCAGCAGCTTTTCTCGGACAGGGTTAAAACTGTTTTTT. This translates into CASSFSRTGLKLFF.

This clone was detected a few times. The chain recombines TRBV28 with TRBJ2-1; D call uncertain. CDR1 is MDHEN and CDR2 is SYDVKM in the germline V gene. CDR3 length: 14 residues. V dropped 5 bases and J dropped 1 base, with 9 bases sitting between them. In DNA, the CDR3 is TGTGCCAGCAGTCCCCACCGGTCCTACAATGAGCAGTTCTTC. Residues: CASSPHRSYNEQFF.

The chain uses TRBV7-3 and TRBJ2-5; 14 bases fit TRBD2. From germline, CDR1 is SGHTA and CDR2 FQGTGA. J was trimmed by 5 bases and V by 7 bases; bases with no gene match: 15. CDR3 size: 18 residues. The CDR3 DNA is TGTGCCAGCAACCTACCCCCGGGACTAGCGGGAGACGGGGAGACCCAGTACTTC. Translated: CASNLPPGLAGDGETQYF.

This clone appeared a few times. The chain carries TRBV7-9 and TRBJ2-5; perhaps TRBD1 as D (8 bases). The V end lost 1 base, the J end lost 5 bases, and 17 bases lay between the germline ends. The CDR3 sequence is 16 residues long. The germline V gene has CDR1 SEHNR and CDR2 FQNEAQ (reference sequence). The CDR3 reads CASSLEGGGQEETQYF. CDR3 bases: TGTGCCAGCAGCTTAGAGGGGGGGGGACAGGAGGAGACCCAGTACTTC.

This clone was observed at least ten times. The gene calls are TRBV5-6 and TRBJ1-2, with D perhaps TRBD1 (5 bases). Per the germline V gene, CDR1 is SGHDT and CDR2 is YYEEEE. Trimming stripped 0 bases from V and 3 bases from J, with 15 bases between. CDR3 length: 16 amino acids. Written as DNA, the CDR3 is TGTGCCAGCAGCTTGGGCCGCGGGGGTTTTGACTATGGCTACACCTTC. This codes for CASSLGRGGFDYGYTF.

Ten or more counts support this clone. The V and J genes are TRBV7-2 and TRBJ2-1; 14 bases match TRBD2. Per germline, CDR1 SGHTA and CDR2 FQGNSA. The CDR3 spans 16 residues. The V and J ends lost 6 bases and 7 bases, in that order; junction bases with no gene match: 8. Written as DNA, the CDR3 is TGTGCCAGCAGGTCGTCCGGGACTAGCGGGAGTAATGAGCAGTTCTTC. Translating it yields CASRSSGTSGSNEQFF.

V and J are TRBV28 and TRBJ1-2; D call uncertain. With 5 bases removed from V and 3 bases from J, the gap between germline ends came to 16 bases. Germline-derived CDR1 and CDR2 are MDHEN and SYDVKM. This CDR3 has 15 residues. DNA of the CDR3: TGTGCCAGCAGTACCTCGCTCCCCCCAGACTATGGCTACACCTTC. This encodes CASSTSLPPDYGYTF.

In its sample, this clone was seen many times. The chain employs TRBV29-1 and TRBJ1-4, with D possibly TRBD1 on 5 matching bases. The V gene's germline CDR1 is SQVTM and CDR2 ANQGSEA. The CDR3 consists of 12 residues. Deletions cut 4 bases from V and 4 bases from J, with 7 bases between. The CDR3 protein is CSVVTVNEKLFF. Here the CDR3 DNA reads TGCAGCGTTGTGACAGTTAATGAAAAACTGTTTTTT.

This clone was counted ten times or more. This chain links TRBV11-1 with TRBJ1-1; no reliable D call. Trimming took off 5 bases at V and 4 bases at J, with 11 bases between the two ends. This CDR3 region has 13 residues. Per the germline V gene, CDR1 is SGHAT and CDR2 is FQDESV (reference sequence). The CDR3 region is CASSDREITEAFF. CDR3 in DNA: TGTGCCAGCAGCGACCGGGAAATCACTGAAGCTTTCTTT.

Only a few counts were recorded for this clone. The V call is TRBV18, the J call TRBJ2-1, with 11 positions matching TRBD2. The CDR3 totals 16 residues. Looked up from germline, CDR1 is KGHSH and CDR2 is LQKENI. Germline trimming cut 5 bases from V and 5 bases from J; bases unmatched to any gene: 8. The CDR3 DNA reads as TGTGCCAGCTCATTTACGGGACTAGCGGAGAACAATGAGCAGTTCTTC. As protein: CASSFTGLAENNEQFF.

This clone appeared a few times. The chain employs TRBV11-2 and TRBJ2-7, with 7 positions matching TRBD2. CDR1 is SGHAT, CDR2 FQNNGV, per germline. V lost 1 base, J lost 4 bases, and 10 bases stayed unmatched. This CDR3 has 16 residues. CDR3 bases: TGTGCCAGCAGCTTAGGGCCGACTAGCCGGGAATACGAGCAGTACTTC. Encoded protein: CASSLGPTSREYEQYF.

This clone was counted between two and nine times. In DNA, the CDR3 is TGTGCCTGGTTCGGGGAGACCCAGTACTTC. Translated, it gives CAWFGETQYF. V is TRBV30 and J is TRBJ2-5; D gene unclear. Germline V gene data show CDR1 as GTSNPN and CDR2 as SVGIG (reference sequence). The CDR3 covers 10 residues. Deletions cut 5 bases from V and 5 bases from J, with 6 bases between.